Described below is a single TCR beta chain sequence and its context. V was pared by 3 bases and J by 8 bases, with 13 bases between. CDR1 is LNHDA, CDR2 SQIVND, per germline (reference sequence). The CDR3 spans 13 residues. This specimen comes from a study of T cells in Graves' hyperthyroidism and ophthalmopathy. Amplification of TCR beta CDR3 regions used RNA as the template. Primed by the HTBI set, a first-round RT-PCR was run on the TCR CDR3. MiXCR was run by TCRdb on the multiplex PCR reads, yielding one entry per CDR3 protein. The data show about 480,000 distinct CDR3 sequences, with around a quarter seen just once and approximately 11% held by the top ten.

The rearrangement joins TRBV19 to TRBJ1-2; possible D gene TRBD1, 6 bases. The sequencing sample was made of blood. This clonotype originated in a woman in her twenties or thirties with Graves' ophthalmopathy. Here the CDR3 reads CASSIYRVSGYTF. The CDR3 DNA sequence: TGTGCCAGTAGTATTTACAGGGTGAGCGGCTACACCTTC.